This T cell receptor (beta chain) was sequenced for a study of blood T cell repertoires in COVID-19. The overall study: Collection of acute and convalescent COVID-19 samples took place in the United States, Italy and Spain.

Profiling relied on immunoSEQ multiplex PCR, and the TCRdb table lists in-frame clones only, not all of them. Of about 100,000 clones in the sample, more than 85% were seen once. Sequenced input: peripheral blood. The origin of this receptor is a man in his forties or fifties with active COVID-19.

The CDR3 bases are TGTGCCATCAGGCCCACTAGTTCTCAACCCCACAATGAGCAGTTCTTC. Its translation: CAIRPTSSQPHNEQFF. The chain carries TRBV10-3 and TRBJ2-1; a possible D gene is TRBD2 (5 bases). V was pared by 6 bases and J by 5 bases, with 20 bases between. Germline loops: CDR1 ENHRY, CDR2 SYGVKD. This CDR3 spans 16 amino acids.